This T cell receptor (beta chain) was profiled in a study of Ad26.COV2.S vaccination and SARS-CoV-2 variants. Study information: The authors gave Ad26.COV2.S intramuscularly, either once or twice 56 days apart.

Remarks on this clone: Antigen: not known.

Regarding the study as a whole: The TCR breadth and depth analyses may have produced an underestimate of total T cell responses. Vaccine recipients posted higher spike-specific TCR breadth than their placebo counterparts.

Treatment given: about 20 received Ad26.COV2.S at low or high dose, single or two shots; 5 received placebo; per-sample allocation not given. On day 63 after the first injection, vaccine and placebo recipients gave samples. In Boston, the donor was an adult between 18-55 years of age. Repertoires were generated with immunoSEQ multiplex PCR, while TCRdb's copy carries only in-frame clones and drops some. This table holds approximately 300,000 clones, over 80% found once. The germline V gene encodes CDR1 MGHRA and CDR2 YSYEKL. This CDR3 comprises 15 residues. Deletions cut 0 bases from V and 2 bases from J, with 11 bases between.

This chain joins TRBV4-1 and TRBJ2-7; D may match TRBD1 or TRBD2 (5 bases each). This TCR derives from a person between 18 and 65 years old who received the Ad26.COV2.S COVID-19 vaccine or a placebo. The specimen comprised peripheral blood, sampled in a trial of Ad26.COV2.S vaccine versus placebo. The DNA for the CDR3 is TGCGCCAGCAGCCAAGATTCACGGGACCCCTACGAGCAGTACTTC. Translation gives CASSQDSRDPYEQYF.